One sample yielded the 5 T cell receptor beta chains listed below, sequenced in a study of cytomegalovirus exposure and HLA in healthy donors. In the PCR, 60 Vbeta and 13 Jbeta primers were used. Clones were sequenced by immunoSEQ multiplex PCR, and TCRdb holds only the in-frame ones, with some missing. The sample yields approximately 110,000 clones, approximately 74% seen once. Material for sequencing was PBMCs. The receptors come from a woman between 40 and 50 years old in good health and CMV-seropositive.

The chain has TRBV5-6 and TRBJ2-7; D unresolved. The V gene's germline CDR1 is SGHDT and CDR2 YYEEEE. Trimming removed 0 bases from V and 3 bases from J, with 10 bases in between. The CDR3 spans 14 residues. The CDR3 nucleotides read TGTGCCAGCAGCTTGGGAAATGCTAACTACGAGCAGTACTTC. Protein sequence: CASSLGNANYEQYF.

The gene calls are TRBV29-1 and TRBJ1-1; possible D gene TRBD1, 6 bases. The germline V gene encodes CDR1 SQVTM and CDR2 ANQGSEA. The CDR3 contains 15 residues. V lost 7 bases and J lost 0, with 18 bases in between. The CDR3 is CSAKGGNWVNTEAFF. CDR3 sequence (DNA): TGCAGCGCCAAGGGGGGGAACTGGGTGAACACTGAAGCTTTCTTT.

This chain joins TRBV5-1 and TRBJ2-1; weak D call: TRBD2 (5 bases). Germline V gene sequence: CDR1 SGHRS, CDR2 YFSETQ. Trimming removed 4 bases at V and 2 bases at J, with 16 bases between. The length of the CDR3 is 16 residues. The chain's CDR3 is CASSLRADGTYNEQFF. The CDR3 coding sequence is TGCGCCAGCAGCCTGCGGGCGGATGGAACCTACAATGAGCAGTTCTTC.

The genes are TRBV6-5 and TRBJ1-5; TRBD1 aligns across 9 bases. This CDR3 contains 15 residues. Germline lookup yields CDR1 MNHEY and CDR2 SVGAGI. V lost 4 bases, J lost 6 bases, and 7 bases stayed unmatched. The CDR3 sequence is CASSSDRGRGQPQHF. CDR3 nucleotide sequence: TGTGCCAGCAGTTCGGACAGGGGTCGGGGTCAGCCCCAGCATTTT.

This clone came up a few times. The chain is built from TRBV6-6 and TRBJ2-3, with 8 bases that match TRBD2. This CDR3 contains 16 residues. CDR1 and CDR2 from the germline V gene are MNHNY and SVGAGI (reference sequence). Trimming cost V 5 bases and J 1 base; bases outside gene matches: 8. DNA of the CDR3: TGTGCCAGCAGTCAAGGGACTAGTTATCGCACAGATACGCAGTATTTT. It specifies CASSQGTSYRTDTQYF.